This entry concerns a single T cell receptor beta chain. Its antigen is unknown. Base qualities are not provided; no much larger clone lies one nucleotide away. This specimen's time point label, interpreted: baseline before first vaccination. Vaccinee samples came from UK trials COV001 and COV002, including a single-blind randomized controlled phase 2/3 trial of AZD1222 (ChAdOx1 nCoV-19) in healthy adults. Trial participant PBMC samples were collected at day 0 and day 28 after the second dose for TCRbeta chain sequencing. These data belong to a study of T cell responses to AZD1222 COVID-19 vaccine (dated by TCRdb to the early 2020s). Regarding the study in general: AZD1222 recipients whose second dose came at about 4 weeks and those whose second dose came at about 12 weeks were combined into one group, since spike-specific TCR depth and breadth did not differ between the two schedules. A total of around 240 trial participants underwent TCR sequencing, of whom about 200 had received two doses of AZD1222 and approximately 25 had received two doses of the MenACWY control vaccine. Enrollment into the trials was organized by age into subgroups of 18-55, 56-69 and 70-plus years, and those subgroups contained roughly 140, 27 and 60 TCR-sequenced participants, respectively. Paper-wide results and their limitations: The 56-69-year group was small, and its depth increase did not reach significance, likely because of low power. The whole spike protein was spanned by vaccine-associated CD4 TCRs, and dominant responses were seen in regions 160-218 and 743-854. Participants were mostly white British, with more females than males. The authors suggested clonal diversity may have been underestimated. Spike-specific TCR breadth and depth rose significantly after two AZD1222 doses compared with day 0 and with MenACWY recipients. Because no day 14 peak-response samples were available, the repertoires could be characterized only after the peak T cell response. Conclusions about previously exposed vaccinees are limited because only six or seven AZD1222 recipients were SARS-CoV-2 seropositive at baseline. Nearly half of unique spike-specific TCRs reportedly recognized epitopes outside regions mutated in the B.1.351 and B.1.1.7 variants.

The CDR3 regions of human TCRbeta chains were analyzed by immunosequencing. Turning to the authors' computational methods: TCRs in the repertoires were compared against a reference library of SARS-CoV-2-specific TCRs that had been generated with the MIRA antigen-specificity platform. Breadth was defined as the fraction of unique TCRs that were SARS-CoV-2-associated. Depth was defined as the fraction of total T cells that were SARS-CoV-2-associated. Using the MIRA data, every spike-specific TCR was mapped to the spike region that the TCR reacted to and assigned to either a CD4 or a CD8 class. Log10-transformed breadth and depth values were compared by one-way ANOVA with Sidak's multiple comparisons tests. TCRdb took over this immuneACCESS table, retaining in-frame rearrangements with V and J assigned. Such tables are incomplete; in checked studies, under half of the missing clones stem from an unresolved V gene, and the remainder is unexplained. From that table come the V and J calls and clone size; the DNA was used to work out D and trimming. The sample data list approximately 190,000 clones, and 85% to 95% of these were observed just once. The ten biggest clones cover roughly 1.4% of the sample.

V is shortened by 0 bases, J by 4 bases, and the region joining them spans 13 bases. The CDR3 spans 16 residues, from the cysteine through the phenylalanine. The DNA shown is the 48-base CDR3, in frame from base 1. From a lookup of the germline V gene, CDR1 and CDR2 are SGHRS and YFSETQ. The chain is made from TRBV5-1 and TRBJ2-2, and TRBD1 may be the D gene, going by 6 matching bases. The clonotype was recovered from an adult in good health. Material: peripheral blood, obtained on day 0 of AZD1222 vaccination. Here the CDR3 is given as CASSLGDTVGTGELFF. The DNA is as follows: TGCGCCAGCAGCTTGGGGGACACGGTGGGCACCGGGGAGCTGTTTTTT.